Listed here is a single TCR beta chain. Its target is not known. Use of 60 Vbeta and 13 Jbeta primers characterized the PCR. Assay: immunoSEQ multiplex PCR; the TCRdb copy retains only in-frame clones and omits some. This sample has roughly 200,000 clones, with 86% found just once. The entry originates in a study of cytomegalovirus exposure and HLA in healthy donors. This CDR3 has 15 residues. Trimming stripped 4 bases from V and 6 bases from J, with 16 bases between. Per germline, CDR1 MGHRA and CDR2 YSYEKL. Overall study results and limits: For most TCR sequences rarity was the rule, although some public TCRs occurred in many donors. Donor immune exposure was known only as CMV serostatus.

The V gene is TRBV4-1, the J gene TRBJ2-1; D may be TRBD2 (7 bases). The specimen sequenced was PBMCs. The clonotype was recovered from a woman in her thirties in good health and CMV-seronegative. In DNA, the CDR3 is TGCGCCAGCAGCCGGACGCGGGGGCCCTCCAATGAGCAGTTCTTC. Translation gives CASSRTRGPSNEQFF.